This entry lists 12 T cell receptor beta chains sequenced from one sample in a study of T cells after posttransplantation cyclophosphamide. Sequencing was performed with immunoSEQ multiplex PCR; in TCRdb, only in-frame clones are kept and a portion is missing. The sample has around 24,000 clones, none seen only once. The sequenced sample was PBMCs. The receptors were sampled from a woman between 55 and 75 years old in good health, CMV-negative, and a related stem cell transplant donor.

There are many counts of this clone. The chain links TRBV19 to TRBJ2-1; D ambiguous. Per germline, CDR1 LNHDA and CDR2 SQIVND (reference sequence). The CDR3 is 17 amino acids. V was trimmed by 1 base and J by 0 bases, leaving 13 bases between them. CDR3 amino acids: CASSIALGQSSYNEQFF. In DNA form, the CDR3 reads TGTGCCAGTAGTATAGCCCTTGGCCAAAGCTCCTACAATGAGCAGTTCTTC.

This clone showed up many times. J is TRBJ2-3 and V is TRBV19; TRBD1 agrees at 10 bases. The germline V gene has CDR1 LNHDA and CDR2 SQIVND (reference sequence). The CDR3 spans 15 residues. The V and J ends lost 5 bases and 5 bases, in that order; junction bases with no gene match: 7. The CDR3 loop reads CASSQTGGYGDTQYF. Here the CDR3 DNA reads TGTGCCAGTAGTCAGACAGGGGGCTACGGAGATACGCAGTATTTT.

This clone was seen repeatedly, ten times or more. This chain's CDR3 is CASSLAGGPETQYF. The CDR3 DNA is TGTGCCAGCAGCTTAGCGGGGGGGCCGGAGACCCAGTACTTC. This rearrangement joins TRBV7-2 to TRBJ2-5; D perhaps matches TRBD2 (7 bases). V lost 0 bases and J lost 5, with 10 bases in between. Germline V gene lookup returns CDR1 SGHTA and CDR2 FQGNSA. The CDR3 is made up of 14 amino acids.

Comment on this clone: Because it lacks the conserved phenylalanine or tryptophan at the end, this CDR3 is likely a read error. This chain joins TRBV5-6 and TRBJ1-2; D gene unclear. The germline CDR1 and CDR2 sequences are SGHDT and YYEEEE. CDR3 length: 15 amino acids. Trimming pared 4 bases from V and 0 bases from J, leaving 13 bases between. The chain's CDR3 is CASSAWPPTNYGYTL. The CDR3 DNA follows: TGTGCCAGCAGCGCTTGGCCCCCAACTAACTATGGCTACACCCTC.

Ten or more counts support this clone. The chain recombines TRBV19 with TRBJ2-1; TRBD2 matches at 13 bases. The CDR3 totals 14 residues. Germline V gene sequence: CDR1 LNHDA, CDR2 SQIVND (reference sequence). Germline trimming cut 8 bases from V and 10 bases from J; bases unmatched to any gene: 8. The CDR3 region is CASCRTSGSGEQFF. DNA of the CDR3: TGTGCCAGTTGCCGGACTAGCGGGAGCGGCGAGCAGTTCTTC. Full variable domain (outside the CDR3, taken from reference TRBV19 and TRBJ2-1): DGGITQSPKYLFRKEGQNVTLSCEQNLNHDAMYWYRQDPGQGLRLIYYSQIVNDFQKGDIAEGYSVSREKKESFPLTVTSAQKNPTAFYLCASCRTSGSGEQFFGPGTRLTVL.

This clone showed up many times. This chain links TRBV18 with TRBJ1-5, with 7 bases matching TRBD1. The ends lost 5 bases at V and 3 bases at J; junction bases unmatched: 4. Germline V gives CDR1 KGHSH, CDR2 LQKENI. The CDR3 has 14 amino acids. The CDR3, as DNA: TGTGCCAGCTCATCGACAGGGTCCAATCAGCCCCAGCATTTT. This encodes CASSSTGSNQPQHF.

This clone was seen many times. This chain connects TRBV6-4 to TRBJ2-1; 8 positions match TRBD1. The CDR3 spans 12 residues. Germline V gene sequence: CDR1 MRHNA, CDR2 SNTAGT. Trimming took 0 bases from V and 15 from J; bases not matched to a gene: 4. The CDR3, as DNA: TGTGCCAGCAGTGACTCCGGACAGGGTTTGTTCTTC. The encoded protein is CASSDSGQGLFF.

This clone was recorded many times. The chain is built from TRBV7-3 and TRBJ1-3; D is perhaps TRBD1 (5 bases). Per germline, CDR1 SGHTA and CDR2 FQGTGA. V lost 6 bases to trimming and J lost 8 bases, with 17 bases between them. There are 14 residues in the CDR3. CDR3 in DNA: TGTGCCAGCAGTACCGGACTCGGAGGGGACACCATATATTTT. Its translation is CASSTGLGGDTIYF.

The chain joins TRBV18 to TRBJ2-2; 11 bases agree with TRBD1. V gave up 3 bases and J gave up 7 bases; unmatched junction bases: 10. CDR1 and CDR2 (germline): KGHSH, LQKENI. CDR3 length: 17 residues. The CDR3 here is CASSPSARTGGDGELFF. DNA of the CDR3: TGTGCCAGCTCACCGAGTGCCAGGACAGGGGGCGACGGGGAGCTGTTTTTT. The variable domain in full, completed from reference TRBV18 and TRBJ2-2, reads NAGVMQNPRHLVRRRGQEARLRCSPMKGHSHVYWYRQLPEEGLKFMVYLQKENIIDESGMPKERFSAEFPKEGPSILRIQQVVRGDSAAYFCASSPSARTGGDGELFFGEGSRLTVL.

This clone has a count of ten or more. The chain links TRBV7-9 to TRBJ2-6, with a tentative D call TRBD1 (5 bases). This CDR3 region has 14 residues. From germline, CDR1 is SEHNR and CDR2 FQNEAQ (reference sequence). Trimming took 9 bases from V and 12 from J, leaving 21 bases between them. CDR3 sequence (DNA): TGTGCCAGTCGGGCCAAAGAGACAGTGGGCGTCCTGACTTTC. This gives the protein CASRAKETVGVLTF.

This clone was detected ten times or more. The chain is built from TRBV5-1 and TRBJ2-1; 7 bases are shared with TRBD1. The germline V gene has CDR1 SGHRS and CDR2 YFSETQ. V was pared by 0 bases and J by 4 bases, with 4 bases of the junction left unmatched. The CDR3 has 15 residues. CDR3 nucleotide sequence: TGCGCCAGCAGCTTGGACAGGGGAGTGTACAATGAGCAGTTCTTC. Encoded protein: CASSLDRGVYNEQFF.

The chain joins TRBV2 to TRBJ2-5, with D perhaps matching TRBD1 (5 bases). Trimming removed 4 bases at V and 1 base at J, with 10 bases between. This CDR3 is built from 14 residues. CDR1 is SNHLY and CDR2 is FYNNEI in the germline V gene. The CDR3 here is CASSAPGSQETQYF. Here the CDR3 DNA reads TGTGCCAGCAGTGCGCCAGGGTCCCAAGAGACCCAGTACTTC. The whole variable domain, remainder taken from reference TRBV2 and TRBJ2-5, is EPEVTQTPSHQVTQMGQEVILRCVPISNHLYFYWYRQILGQKVEFLVSFYNNEISEKSEIFDDQFSVERPDGSNFTLKIRSTKLEDSAMYFCASSAPGSQETQYFGPGTRLLVL.